The next 8 T cell receptor beta chains were all read from a single sample in a study of CD8+ T cells in alopecia areata. cDNA prepared by RNA extraction and subsequent reverse transcription served as the template for sequencing. Sequenced by immunoSEQ multiplex PCR; TCRdb stores in-frame clones only, minus some. In the table there are some 58,000 clones, just over 45% of which are singletons. Indicated treatment: oral pan-JAK inhibitor, 5-10 mg twice daily. Sequenced material: CD8+ T cells sorted from blood, taken at roughly week 36, from a patient treated with tofacitinib. The receptors were sampled from a human donor with alopecia areata.

The chain joins TRBV9 to TRBJ2-1; D unresolved. Per germline, CDR1 SGDLS and CDR2 YYNGEE. The CDR3 consists of 15 residues. V lost 3 bases and J 3 bases, leaving 13 bases between the germline ends. The CDR3 is CASSALGPSYNEQFF. CDR3 DNA: TGTGCCAGCAGCGCCCTAGGACCAAGCTACAATGAGCAGTTCTTC.

CDR3 nucleotides: TGTGCCAGCTCACCGGCCAGCACCCCTAACTATGGCTACACCTTC. Translating it yields CASSPASTPNYGYTF. The rearrangement joins TRBV18 to TRBJ1-2; D not certain. V gave up 3 bases and J gave up 0 bases, with 11 bases separating them. The CDR3 extends over 15 amino acids. The germline V gene has CDR1 KGHSH and CDR2 LQKENI.

This clone was recorded once. The J gene is TRBJ2-5, the V gene TRBV6-6; D remains unclear. CDR3 length: 12 amino acids. The V gene's germline CDR1 is MNHNY and CDR2 SVGAGI (reference sequence). Trimming removed 5 bases at V and 0 bases at J, with 4 bases between. CDR3 DNA sequence: TGTGCCAGCAGTACTTACCAAGAGACCCAGTACTTC. Protein sequence: CASSTYQETQYF.

The rearrangement joins TRBV19 to TRBJ2-6; 9 nucleotides align to TRBD1. V trimming: 5 bases; J trimming: 4 bases; junction bases outside the gene matches: 6. There are 16 residues in the CDR3. Looked up from germline, CDR1 is LNHDA and CDR2 is SQIVND (reference sequence). CDR3 region: CASSPDRGPGANVLTF. CDR3 DNA sequence: TGTGCCAGTAGTCCGGACAGGGGACCCGGGGCCAACGTCCTGACTTTC.

The chain joins TRBV27 to TRBJ2-7, with 9 bases identical to TRBD1. This CDR3 comprises 14 residues. Germline loops: CDR1 MNHEY, CDR2 SMNVEV (reference sequence). With V trimmed by 8 bases and J by 3 bases, 8 bases remained unmatched. The CDR3 region has the DNA TGTGCCAGCCGAAACCGGGACAGGGTCTACGAGCAGTACTTC. It yields the protein CASRNRDRVYEQYF.

This clone has just a few counts. This chain links TRBV2 with TRBJ1-5, with D possibly matching TRBD1 (6 bases). V was cut by 8 bases and J by 5 bases, with 19 bases left in between. Looked up from germline, CDR1 is SNHLY and CDR2 is FYNNEI. The CDR3 has 15 amino acids. The CDR3 nucleotides are TGTGCCAGCCAGCAGGGAGGGGGGTACGATCAGCCCCAGCATTTT. Protein product: CASQQGGGYDQPQHF.

The chain is built from TRBV29-1 and TRBJ2-7; D gene uncertain. Trimming took 2 bases from V and 2 from J, leaving 10 bases between them. There are 13 residues in the CDR3. From germline, CDR1 is SQVTM and CDR2 ANQGSEA. CDR3 sequence reads: CSVEYAEAYEQYF. For the CDR3, the DNA is TGCAGCGTTGAATACGCGGAAGCCTACGAGCAGTACTTC.

The table lists this clone with a few counts. CDR3 protein: CASSRLAGDPGELFF. CDR3 coding DNA: TGTGCCAGCAGTCGACTAGCGGGAGACCCCGGGGAGCTGTTTTTT. The V and J genes are TRBV6-4 and TRBJ2-2; the match to TRBD2 covers 12 bases. This CDR3 spans 15 amino acids. The V and J ends lost 5 bases and 6 bases, in that order; junction bases with no gene match: 4. The germline V gene has CDR1 MRHNA and CDR2 SNTAGT.